The entry below gives a single T cell receptor (beta chain) sequence along with its context. This entry comes from a study of blood T cell repertoires in COVID-19. Trimming cost V 3 bases and J 6 bases, with 13 bases left between them. Germline V gene data show CDR1 as SGHRS and CDR2 as YFSETQ. The CDR3 extends over 14 amino acids. Here immunoSEQ multiplex PCR was the method, and the copy in TCRdb shows in-frame clones only, minus some. Here the sample spans roughly 83,000 clones, approximately 86% being singletons. This TCR derives from a man older than 75 with active or convalescent COVID-19. Sequencing was done on a sample of peripheral blood. This rearrangement joins TRBV5-1 to TRBJ2-1, with D maybe TRBD2 (5 bases). The DNA of the CDR3 is TGCGCCAGCAGCTGGGTGGACGCGGGCAATGAGCAGTTCTTC. Translated: CASSWVDAGNEQFF.